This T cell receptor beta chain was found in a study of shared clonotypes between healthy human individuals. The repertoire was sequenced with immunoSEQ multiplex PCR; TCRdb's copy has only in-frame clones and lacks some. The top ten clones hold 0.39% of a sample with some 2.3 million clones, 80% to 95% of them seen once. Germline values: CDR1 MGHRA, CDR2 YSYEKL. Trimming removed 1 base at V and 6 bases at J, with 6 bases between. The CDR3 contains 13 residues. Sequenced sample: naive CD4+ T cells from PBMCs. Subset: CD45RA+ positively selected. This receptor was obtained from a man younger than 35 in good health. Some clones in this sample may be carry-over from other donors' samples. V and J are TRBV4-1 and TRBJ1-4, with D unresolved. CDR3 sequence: CASSQVPYEKLFF. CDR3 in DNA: TGCGCCAGCAGCCAAGTCCCCTATGAAAAACTGTTTTTT.